Listed below are T cell receptor beta chains from one sample, sequenced in a study of cytomegalovirus exposure and HLA in healthy donors. Repertoires were generated with immunoSEQ multiplex PCR, while TCRdb's copy carries only in-frame clones and drops some. The sample holds 110,000 to 150,000 clones; about three quarters are singletons and the top ten take 13% to 15%. Specimen: PBMCs. Source of these receptors: a human donor in good health. Each CDR3 is given with its conserved first and last residue. The order of the fields is V gene, J gene, CDR3 protein.

TRBV4-2,TRBJ1-2,CASSQGTGTPNYGYTF
TRBV4-2,TRBJ2-1,CASSQIPERGGLEQFF
TRBV7-9,TRBJ2-2,CASRGQGAIGELFF
TRBV29-1,TRBJ2-1,CSAGLAGGSAGEQFF
TRBV2,TRBJ1-1,CASIFSKGVGVDSTEAFF
TRBV18,TRBJ1-1,CASSRGQGDFSEAFF
TRBV4-1,TRBJ1-1,CASSHAPGQGDGTEAFF
TRBV9,TRBJ2-1,CASSAGTSFHNEQFF
TRBV6-1,TRBJ1-2,CASSVREYGYTF
TRBV27,TRBJ2-1,CASRIGGTPYNEQFF
TRBV6-5,TRBJ1-1,CASRPTGSYTEAFF
TRBV6-1,TRBJ2-1,CAASGGDSGEQFF
TRBV4-2,TRBJ2-7,CASSQGRASGRNEQYF
TRBV29-1,TRBJ2-1,CSVELVRRQFF
TRBV4-1,TRBJ2-1,CASSHRDILWGEQFF
TRBV4-1,TRBJ2-1,CASSQDGRGGNEQFF
TRBV7-2,TRBJ2-7,CASSLSIYPYEQYF
TRBV6-6,TRBJ2-3,CASSSRLAHTDTQYF
TRBV5-1,TRBJ2-1,CASSLPDGVYNEQFF
TRBV6-5,TRBJ1-5,CASSVSRGNQPQHF
TRBV5-1,TRBJ2-3,CASSFGQSTDTQYF
TRBV7-9,TRBJ2-1,CASSPGGVPYNEQFF
TRBV6-6,TRBJ2-3,CASILGGGDTDTQYF
TRBV28,TRBJ1-1,CASSLYRGDTEAFF
TRBV30,TRBJ2-7,CAWSYPSGRASYEQYF
TRBV11-1,TRBJ2-7,CASSFTGTDYEQYF
TRBV12-5,TRBJ2-3,CASAPGLLTDTQYF
TRBV19,TRBJ2-1,CASSETSDQLEFF
TRBV9,TRBJ1-5,CASSPPRGDQPQHF
TRBV28,TRBJ2-7,CASSIRTGNYEQYF
TRBV18,TRBJ2-5,CASSTRAGYETQYF
TRBV6-1,TRBJ1-2,CAISLERGVDYGYTF
TRBV7-2,TRBJ1-5,CASSITGTVNQPQHF
TRBV28,TRBJ1-1,CASSPGWGGEAFF
TRBV7-8,TRBJ1-1,CASSPWGGMSTEAFF
TRBV19,TRBJ2-7,CASSIQAGPTYEQYF
TRBV2,TRBJ1-5,CASSGQGDWQPQHF
TRBV5-1,TRBJ1-2,CASSLVAEYGYTF
TRBV6-6,TRBJ1-1,CATMFDRGRTEAFF
TRBV19,TRBJ1-2,CASRMEAGGIYGYTF
TRBV27,TRBJ2-1,CASSLPLAGGPYEQFF
TRBV5-1,TRBJ2-7,CAGSQGQVVTYEQYF
TRBV7-6,TRBJ2-7,CASSSMVAGALEQYF
TRBV7-9,TRBJ2-7,CASSLGGGLYEQYF
TRBV5-1,TRBJ2-3,CASSFSGSSTDTQYF
TRBV4-1,TRBJ1-6,CASSQGLQKGAAGSPLHF
TRBV5-1,TRBJ2-7,CASSLPGLAGEEQYF
TRBV10-1,TRBJ2-1,CASSPREAHRGKGQFF
TRBV19,TRBJ2-2,CASIPPGQDTGELFF
TRBV5-4,TRBJ2-1,CASEPSAGIGLSYNEQFF
TRBV6-5,TRBJ1-6,CASSASGTLHF
TRBV4-2,TRBJ2-7,CASSQTDRYEQYF
TRBV6-5,TRBJ1-5,CASSSSGEGNQPQHF
TRBV7-9,TRBJ2-3,CASSQLDVRGTDTQYF